What follows are 17 T cell receptor beta chains derived from one specimen sequenced in a study of Graves' ophthalmopathy and Graves' hyperthyroidism. RNA transcripts were the source from which TCR beta CDR3 regions were amplified. RT-PCR in the first round used HTBI primers; a second-round multiplex PCR followed. One entry per CDR3 protein, called by TCRdb with MiXCR from the multiplex PCR reads. The sample gives about 400,000 distinct CDR3 sequences, approximately 20% of which show up once; more than 1.5% is in the top ten. The source material was peripheral blood. These receptors were collected from a woman under 30 with Graves' ophthalmopathy.

This clonotype was picked up many times. The gene calls are TRBV4-2 and TRBJ1-6, with D possibly matching TRBD1 (5 bases). There are 15 residues in the CDR3. V was clipped by 0 bases and J by 7 bases, with 10 bases between them. Per the germline V gene, CDR1 is LGHNA and CDR2 is YNFKEQ. The CDR3 DNA follows: TGTGCCAGCAGCCAAGAGGGTGAGGGGAATTCACCCCTCCACTTT. Translated, it gives CASSQEGEGNSPLHF.

The table lists this clonotype with many counts. V gene TRBV6-2 or TRBV6-3 combines with J gene TRBJ2-2; D unclear. Germline V gene lookup returns CDR1 MNHEY and CDR2 SVGEGT. V was trimmed by 0 bases and J by 6 bases, leaving 8 bases between them. CDR3 length: 14 amino acids. CDR3 DNA sequence: TGTGCCAGCAGTTACTCTTTCGGGTCCGGGGAGCTGTTTTTT. Translating gives CASSYSFGSGELFF.

This sequence joins TRBV6-1 and TRBJ2-5; D tentatively reads TRBD1 or TRBD2 (5 bases each). The CDR3 sequence is 14 residues long. Trimming left V 6 bases short and J 1 base short, with 12 bases between. The germline V gene has CDR1 MNHNS and CDR2 SASEGT. The CDR3 DNA reads TGTGCCAGCAGCCTCCCGGGACCCCAAGAGACCCAGTACTTC. As protein: CASSLPGPQETQYF.

This clonotype was seen repeatedly, ten times or more. The chain uses TRBV12-3 or TRBV12-4 and TRBJ1-1; 10 bases are a match to TRBD1. The CDR3 runs 17 residues. The V gene end was trimmed by 6 bases and the J gene end by 5 bases; junction bases not matched to a gene: 15. In DNA form, the CDR3 reads TGTGCCAGCAGGGGGACAGGGGAAGGGGCCTCTTGGACTGAAGCTTTCTTT. Its translation is CASRGTGEGASWTEAFF.

This clonotype was counted a few times. CDR3: CSARDSRTAQETQYF. CDR3 bases: TGCAGTGCTAGAGATTCAAGAACAGCGCAAGAGACCCAGTACTTC. V and J are TRBV20-1 and TRBJ2-5; no clear D gene. Germline V gene data show CDR1 as DFQATT and CDR2 as SNEGSKA (reference sequence). The CDR3 is 15 residues long. Trimming took 0 bases from V and 2 from J, leaving 13 bases between them.

This clonotype was counted ten times or more. The chain uses TRBV20-1 and TRBJ1-6; TRBD1 might be the D (6 bases). Trimming left V 2 bases short and J 6 bases short, with 11 bases between. The CDR3 covers 14 residues. Germline V CDR1 and CDR2: DFQATT, SNEGSKA (reference sequence). CDR3 in amino acids: CSARRQGSNSPLHF. The CDR3 nucleotides are TGCAGTGCTAGAAGGCAGGGGAGTAATTCACCCCTCCACTTT.

This clonotype was detected ten times or more. The V call is TRBV19, the J call TRBJ2-5; 12 bases fit TRBD2. Germline CDR1 and CDR2: LNHDA and SQIVND (reference sequence). The V gene end was trimmed by 3 bases and the J gene end by 5 bases; junction bases not matched to a gene: 7. CDR3 size: 16 residues. CDR3 nucleotides: TGTGCCAGTAGTATCGGGCTAGCGGGGGGGCGTGAGACCCAGTACTTC. Translating it yields CASSIGLAGGRETQYF.

This clonotype was seen ten or more times. The genes are TRBV6-2 or TRBV6-3 and TRBJ1-2; TRBD1 matches 7 bases. In germline, CDR1 is MNHEY, CDR2 SVGEGT. The CDR3 totals 14 residues. The trim removed 3 bases at V and 4 bases at J, leaving 5 bases unmatched. The CDR3 here is CASSYPGQPYGYTF. Written as DNA, the CDR3 is TGTGCCAGCAGTTATCCGGGACAGCCCTATGGCTACACCTTC.

This clonotype was observed many times. This sequence joins TRBV29-1 and TRBJ2-7; D may be TRBD1 or TRBD2 (5 bases each). Trimming pared 6 bases from V and 2 bases from J, leaving 11 bases between. CDR1 and CDR2 (germline): SQVTM, ANQGSEA. This CDR3 spans 12 amino acids. CDR3 protein: CSVGEMAYEQYF. CDR3 DNA: TGCAGCGTGGGGGAGATGGCCTACGAGCAGTACTTC.

This clonotype was seen many times. The V and J genes are TRBV6-6 and TRBJ2-7, with TRBD1 as a possible D gene (6 bases). V was shortened by 6 bases and J by 3 bases, with 21 bases between the two germline ends. Germline values: CDR1 MNHNY, CDR2 SVGAGI (reference sequence). This CDR3 contains 16 residues. This chain's CDR3 is CASSRSQGTMNYEQYF. The CDR3 DNA is TGTGCCAGCAGCCGCTCACAGGGAACCATGAACTACGAGCAGTACTTC.

This clonotype was seen repeatedly, ten times or more. The rearrangement uses TRBV6-1 and TRBJ2-7, with 7 bases aligning to TRBD1. CDR3 length: 15 amino acids. Germline CDR1 reads MNHNS; CDR2 reads SASEGT. Trimming removed 4 bases from V and 2 bases from J; junction bases left unmatched: 8. The CDR3 nucleotides read TGTGCCAGCAGTGTAGGCCGGGACAGACCCTACGAGCAGTACTTC. Amino acids: CASSVGRDRPYEQYF.

In its sample, this clonotype was seen many times. This rearrangement joins TRBV24-1 to TRBJ1-5, with a possible D match to TRBD1 (5 bases). Germline-derived CDR1 and CDR2 are KGHDR and SFDVKD. V shed 6 bases and J shed 7 bases, with 15 bases lying between them. The CDR3 covers 14 residues. The CDR3 spells CATSSQAGGQPQHF. The CDR3 nucleotides read TGTGCCACCAGTTCACAGGCCGGGGGGCAGCCCCAGCATTTT.

This clonotype was recorded at least ten times. This chain uses TRBV6-1 with TRBJ2-7; 9 bases line up with TRBD1. This CDR3 is built from 13 residues. The germline V gene encodes CDR1 MNHNS and CDR2 SASEGT. V was clipped by 6 bases and J by 3 bases; unmatched bases: 3. CDR3 residues: CASRQGQGYEQYF. DNA of the CDR3: TGTGCCAGCAGACAGGGACAGGGCTACGAGCAGTACTTC.

This clonotype has a count of ten or more. This chain joins TRBV28 and TRBJ2-7, with 7 positions matching TRBD1. The CDR3 covers 13 residues. Germline lookup yields CDR1 MDHEN and CDR2 SYDVKM. With V trimmed by 10 bases and J by 3 bases, 9 bases remained unmatched. CDR3 sequence (DNA): TGTGCCACCACAGGGGATCCCAACTACGAGCAGTACTTC. It yields the protein CATTGDPNYEQYF.

This clonotype was counted many times. This CDR3 is CASSPGASGGARETQYF. The CDR3 DNA reads as TGTGCCAGCAGCCCCGGCGCGAGCGGGGGGGCGAGGGAGACCCAGTACTTC. This chain uses TRBV7-2 with TRBJ2-5; 10 bases fit TRBD2. J was trimmed by 5 bases and V by 5 bases; bases with no gene match: 14. The CDR3 covers 17 residues. The germline gives CDR1 SGHTA, CDR2 FQGNSA.

This clonotype was counted many times. This chain uses TRBV6-6 with TRBJ1-1; 8 bases are a match to TRBD1. This CDR3 is 20 amino acids long. Germline V gives CDR1 MNHNY, CDR2 SVGAGI (reference sequence). The V gene end was trimmed by 2 bases and the J gene end by 0 bases; junction bases not matched to a gene: 17. The CDR3: CASSYPYTPGTGDLNTEAFF. DNA for the CDR3: TGTGCCAGCAGTTACCCTTACACTCCCGGGACAGGCGATCTGAACACTGAAGCTTTCTTT.

The sample holds many counts of this clonotype. This sequence joins TRBV12-3 or TRBV12-4 and TRBJ1-5; D remains ambiguous. The V end was cut by 2 bases, the J end by 1 base, with 12 bases between. The CDR3 loop spans 16 amino acids. CDR3 DNA sequence: TGTGCCAGCAGTTTAATAGGTCGGGGAAGCAATCAGCCCCAGCATTTT. Residues: CASSLIGRGSNQPQHF.